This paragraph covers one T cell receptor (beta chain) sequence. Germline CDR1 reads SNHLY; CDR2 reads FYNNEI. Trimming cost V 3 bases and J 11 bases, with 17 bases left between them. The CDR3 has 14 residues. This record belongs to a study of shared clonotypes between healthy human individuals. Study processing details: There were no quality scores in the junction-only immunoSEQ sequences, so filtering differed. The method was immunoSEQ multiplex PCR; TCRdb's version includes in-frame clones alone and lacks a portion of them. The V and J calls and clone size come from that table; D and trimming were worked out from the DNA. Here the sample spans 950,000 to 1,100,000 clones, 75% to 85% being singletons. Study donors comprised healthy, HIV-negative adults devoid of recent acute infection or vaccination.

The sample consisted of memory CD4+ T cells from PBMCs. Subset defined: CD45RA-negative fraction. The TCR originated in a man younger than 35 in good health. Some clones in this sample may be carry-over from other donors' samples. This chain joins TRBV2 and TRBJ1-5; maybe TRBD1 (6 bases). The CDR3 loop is CASSDVRRQEAQHF. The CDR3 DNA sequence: TGTGCCAGCAGTGATGTCCGTCGACAGGAGGCCCAGCATTTT.